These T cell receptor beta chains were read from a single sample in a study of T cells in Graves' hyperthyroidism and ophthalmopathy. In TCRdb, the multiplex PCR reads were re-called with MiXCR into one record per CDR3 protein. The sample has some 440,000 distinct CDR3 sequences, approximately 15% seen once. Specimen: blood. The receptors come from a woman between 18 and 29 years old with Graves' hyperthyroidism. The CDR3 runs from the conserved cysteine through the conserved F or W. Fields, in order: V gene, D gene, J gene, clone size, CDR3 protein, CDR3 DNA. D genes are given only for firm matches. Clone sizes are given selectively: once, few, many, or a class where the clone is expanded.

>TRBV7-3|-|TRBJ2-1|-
CASSLERVNEQFF
TGTGCCAGCAGCTTAGAGCGGGTCAATGAGCAGTTCTTC
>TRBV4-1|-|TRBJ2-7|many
CASSPPASSYEQYF
TGCGCCAGCAGCCCCCCGGCGAGCTCCTACGAGCAGTACTTC
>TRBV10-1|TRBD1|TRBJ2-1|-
CASSESRTGVDEQFF
TGCGCCAGCAGTGAGTCTCGGACAGGGGTGGATGAGCAGTTCTTC
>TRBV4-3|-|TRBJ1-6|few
CASSQDVHSNSPLHF
TGCGCCAGCAGCCAAGATGTGCACAGTAATTCACCCCTCCACTTT
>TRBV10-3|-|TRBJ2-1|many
CAISEGGYNEQFF
TGTGCCATCAGTGAGGGAGGTTACAATGAGCAGTTCTTC
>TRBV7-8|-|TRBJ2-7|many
CASSFTNYEQYF
TGTGCCAGCAGCTTTACTAATTACGAGCAGTACTTC
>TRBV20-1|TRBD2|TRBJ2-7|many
CSASLFRWTSGRVSYEQYF
TGCAGTGCTAGCCTCTTCCGATGGACTAGCGGGAGAGTGTCCTACGAGCAGTACTTC
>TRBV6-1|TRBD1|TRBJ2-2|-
CASRVWDRANTGELFF
TGTGCCAGCAGAGTATGGGACAGGGCGAACACCGGGGAGCTGTTTTTT
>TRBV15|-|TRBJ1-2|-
CATSREQIYGYTF
TGTGCCACCAGCAGAGAACAGATCTATGGCTACACCTTC
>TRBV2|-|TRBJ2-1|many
CASPGTSFRDEQFF
TGTGCCAGCCCTGGAACTAGCTTCCGCGATGAGCAGTTCTTC
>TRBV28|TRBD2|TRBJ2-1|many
CASRPSGSPQFF
TGTGCCAGCAGACCGAGCGGGAGTCCCCAGTTCTTC
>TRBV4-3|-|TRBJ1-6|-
CASSQVLPASNSPLHF
TGCGCCAGCAGCCAAGTGTTGCCAGCTTCTAATTCACCCCTCCACTTT
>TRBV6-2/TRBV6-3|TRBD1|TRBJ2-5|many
CASSRQGAGVSRQETQYF
TGTGCCAGCAGTCGACAGGGTGCAGGGGTTTCCCGGCAAGAGACCCAGTACTTC
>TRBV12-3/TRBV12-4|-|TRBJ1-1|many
CASTTTLNTEAFF
TGTGCCAGCACCACAACTCTGAACACTGAAGCTTTCTTT
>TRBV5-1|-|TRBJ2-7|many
CASSDGYSYEQYF
TGCGCCAGCAGCGACGGGTACTCATACGAGCAGTACTTC
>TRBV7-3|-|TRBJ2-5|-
CASGGMLQETQYF
TGTGCCAGCGGAGGGATGCTCCAAGAGACCCAGTACTTC
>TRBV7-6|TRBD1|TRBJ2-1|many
CASSRTGGDYNEQFF
TGTGCCAGCAGTAGAACAGGGGGCGACTACAATGAGCAGTTCTTC
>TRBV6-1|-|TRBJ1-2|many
CASGYSGDSNYGYTF
TGTGCCAGCGGATACTCCGGGGATTCTAACTATGGCTACACCTTC
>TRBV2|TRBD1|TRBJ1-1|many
CASRSDRGGTEAFF
TGTGCCAGCAGATCCGACAGGGGGGGGACTGAAGCTTTCTTT
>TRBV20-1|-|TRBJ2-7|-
CSARDPQLYEQYF
TGCAGTGCTAGAGACCCCCAACTTTACGAGCAGTACTTC
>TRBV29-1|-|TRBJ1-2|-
CSVEATGYGYTF
TGCAGCGTTGAGGCTACAGGGTATGGCTACACCTTC
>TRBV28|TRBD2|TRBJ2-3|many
CASRTSGQDTQYF
TGTGCCAGCAGGACTAGCGGCCAAGATACGCAGTATTTT
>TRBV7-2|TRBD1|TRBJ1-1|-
CASSSRTGTNTEAFF
TGTGCCAGCAGCTCCCGGACAGGGACGAACACTGAAGCTTTCTTT
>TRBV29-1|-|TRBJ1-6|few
CSIQIQGNSPLHF
TGCAGCATACAAATACAGGGTAATTCACCCCTCCACTTT
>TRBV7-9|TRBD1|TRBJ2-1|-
CASSFSPGQGDYNEQFF
TGTGCCAGCAGCTTCTCCCCGGGACAGGGAGACTACAATGAGCAGTTCTTC
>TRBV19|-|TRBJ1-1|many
CASSIDRRTEAFF
TGTGCCAGTAGTATAGATCGCCGCACTGAAGCTTTCTTT
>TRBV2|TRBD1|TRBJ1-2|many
CASSPGQGTANYGYTF
TGTGCCAGCAGTCCGGGACAGGGGACAGCTAACTATGGCTACACCTTC
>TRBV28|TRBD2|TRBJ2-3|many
CASSSWASGRKADTQYF
TGTGCCAGCAGTTCTTGGGCTAGCGGGAGAAAGGCAGATACGCAGTATTTT
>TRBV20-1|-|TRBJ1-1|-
CSANPRGDTEAFF
TGCAGTGCCAACCCCAGAGGTGACACTGAAGCTTTCTTT
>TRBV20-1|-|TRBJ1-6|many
CSPKSHDNSPLHF
TGCAGTCCCAAGTCGCACGACAATTCACCCCTCCACTTT